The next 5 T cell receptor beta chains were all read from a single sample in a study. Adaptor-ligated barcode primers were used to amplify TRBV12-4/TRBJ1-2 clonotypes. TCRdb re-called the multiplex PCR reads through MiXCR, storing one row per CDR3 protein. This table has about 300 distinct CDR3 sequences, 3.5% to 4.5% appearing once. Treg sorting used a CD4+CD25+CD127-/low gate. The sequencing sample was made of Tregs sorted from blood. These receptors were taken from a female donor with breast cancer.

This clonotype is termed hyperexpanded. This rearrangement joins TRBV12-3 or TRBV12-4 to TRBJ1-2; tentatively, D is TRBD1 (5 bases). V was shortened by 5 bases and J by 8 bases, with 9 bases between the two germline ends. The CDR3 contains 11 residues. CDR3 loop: CASSQGGGYTF. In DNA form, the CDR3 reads TGTGCCAGCAGTCAGGGCGGCGGCTACACCTTC.

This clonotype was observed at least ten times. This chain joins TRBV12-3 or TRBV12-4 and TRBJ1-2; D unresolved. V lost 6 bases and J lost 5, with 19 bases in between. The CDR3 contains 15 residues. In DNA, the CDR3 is TGTGCCAGCAGCCCTCGGGCAGACGTCCTGTATGGCTACACCTTC. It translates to CASSPRADVLYGYTF.

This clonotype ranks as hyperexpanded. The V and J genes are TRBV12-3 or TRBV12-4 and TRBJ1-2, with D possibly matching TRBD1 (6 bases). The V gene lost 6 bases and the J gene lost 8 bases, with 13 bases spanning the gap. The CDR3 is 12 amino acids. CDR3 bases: TGTGCCAGCAGGGTCACAGGGTACGGCTACACCTTC. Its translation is CASRVTGYGYTF.

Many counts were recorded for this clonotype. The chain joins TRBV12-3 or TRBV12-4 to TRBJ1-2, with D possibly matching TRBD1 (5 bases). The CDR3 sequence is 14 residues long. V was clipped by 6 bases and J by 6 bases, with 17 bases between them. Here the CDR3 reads CASSLTGSYDGYTF. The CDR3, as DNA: TGTGCCAGCAGCCTTACAGGTTCTTACGATGGCTACACCTTC.

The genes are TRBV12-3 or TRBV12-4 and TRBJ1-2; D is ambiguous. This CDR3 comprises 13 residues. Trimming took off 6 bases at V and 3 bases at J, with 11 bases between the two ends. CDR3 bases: TGTGCCAGCAGCCCATGGGTGGACTATGGCTACACCTTC. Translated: CASSPWVDYGYTF.